Included here is one T cell receptor (beta chain) sequence, with context. What it recognizes is unknown. The naive CD8 population came from CD45RO-negative cells selected for CCR7, without terminally differentiated effector memory CD45RA+ cells. The data are from a study of shared clonotypes between healthy human individuals. Study-level points and caveats: Incomplete sequencing of sorted subsets was indicated by rarefaction despite large depth. In a handful of donors, approximately 5% of naive CD4 clonotypes appeared in common.

The assay was immunoSEQ multiplex PCR, and TCRdb's table has in-frame clones only and misses some. The data show about 2 million clones, just under 95% seen once. The V gene's germline CDR1 is SGHAT and CDR2 FQNNGV. CDR3 size: 15 residues. V was pared by 6 bases and J by 0 bases, with 12 bases between. The source material was naive CD8+ T cells sorted from blood. The clonotype was recovered from a man aged 18 to 29 in good health. The chain employs TRBV11-2 and TRBJ2-1; D is uncertain. The CDR3 reads CASRTTLSSYNEQFF. CDR3 bases: TGTGCCAGCAGAACGACCCTGAGCTCCTACAATGAGCAGTTCTTC.